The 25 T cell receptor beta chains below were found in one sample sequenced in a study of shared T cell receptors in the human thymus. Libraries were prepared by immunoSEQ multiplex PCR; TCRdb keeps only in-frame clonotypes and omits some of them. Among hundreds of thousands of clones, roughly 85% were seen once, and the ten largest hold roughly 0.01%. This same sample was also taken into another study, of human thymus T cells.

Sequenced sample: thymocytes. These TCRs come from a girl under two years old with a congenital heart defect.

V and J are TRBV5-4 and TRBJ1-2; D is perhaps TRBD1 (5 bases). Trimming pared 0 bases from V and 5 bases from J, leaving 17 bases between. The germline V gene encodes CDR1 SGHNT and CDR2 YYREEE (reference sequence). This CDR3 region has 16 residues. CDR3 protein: CASSLGQPTINYGYTF. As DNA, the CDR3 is TGTGCCAGCAGCTTGGGACAGCCGACGATTAATTATGGCTACACCTTC.

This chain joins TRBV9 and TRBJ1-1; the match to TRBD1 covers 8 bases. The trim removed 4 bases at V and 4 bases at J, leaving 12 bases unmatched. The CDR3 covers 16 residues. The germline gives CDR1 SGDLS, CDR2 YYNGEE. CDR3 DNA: TGTGCCAGCAGCTTGAATGCTGGACAGGGTCCCACTGAAGCTTTCTTT. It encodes CASSLNAGQGPTEAFF.

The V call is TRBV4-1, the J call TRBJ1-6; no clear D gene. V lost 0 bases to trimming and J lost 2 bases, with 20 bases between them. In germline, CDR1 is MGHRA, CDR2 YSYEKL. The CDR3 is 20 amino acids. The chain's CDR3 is CASSQDPGYNPAPYNSPLHF. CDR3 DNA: TGCGCCAGCAGCCAAGACCCGGGATACAATCCCGCCCCCTATAATTCACCCCTCCACTTT.

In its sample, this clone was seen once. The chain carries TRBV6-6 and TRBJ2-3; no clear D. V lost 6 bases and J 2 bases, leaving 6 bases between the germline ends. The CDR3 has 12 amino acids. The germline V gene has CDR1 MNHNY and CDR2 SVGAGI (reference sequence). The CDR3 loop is CASRDFTDTQYF. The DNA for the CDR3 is TGTGCCAGCAGAGACTTCACAGATACGCAGTATTTT.

In nucleotides, the CDR3 is TGTGCCAGTAGATCGGGGGGGACAGACAATGAGCAGTTCTTC. This translates into CASRSGGTDNEQFF. V is TRBV19 and J is TRBJ2-1; D perhaps matches TRBD2 (8 bases). This CDR3 contains 14 residues. Per germline, CDR1 LNHDA and CDR2 SQIVND (reference sequence). V was shortened by 6 bases and J by 5 bases, with 14 bases between the two germline ends.

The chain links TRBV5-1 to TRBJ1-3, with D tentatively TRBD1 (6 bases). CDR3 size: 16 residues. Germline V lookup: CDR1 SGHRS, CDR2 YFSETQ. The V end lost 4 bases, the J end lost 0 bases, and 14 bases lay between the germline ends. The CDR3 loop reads CASSLSGGPSGNTIYF. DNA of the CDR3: TGCGCCAGCAGCCTATCGGGGGGGCCCTCTGGAAACACCATATATTTT. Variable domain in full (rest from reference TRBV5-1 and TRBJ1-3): KAGVTQTPRYLIKTRGQQVTLSCSPISGHRSVSWYQQTPGQGLQFLFEYFSETQRNKGNFPGRFSGRQFSNSRSEMNVSTLELGDSALYLCASSLSGGPSGNTIYFGEGSWLTVV.

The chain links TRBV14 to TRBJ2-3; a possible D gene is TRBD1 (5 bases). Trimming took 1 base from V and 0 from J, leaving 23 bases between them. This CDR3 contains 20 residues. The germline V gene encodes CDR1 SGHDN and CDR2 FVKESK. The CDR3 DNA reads TGTGCCAGCAGCCAAGTAGATTGGGAACGACAGCACTCTAGCACAGATACGCAGTATTTT. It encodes CASSQVDWERQHSSTDTQYF.

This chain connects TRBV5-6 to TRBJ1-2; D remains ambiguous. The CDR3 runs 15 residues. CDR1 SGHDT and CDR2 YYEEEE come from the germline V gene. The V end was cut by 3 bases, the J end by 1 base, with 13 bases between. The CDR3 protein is CASSSPLPDNYGYTF. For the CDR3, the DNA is TGTGCCAGCAGCTCCCCCTTGCCAGATAACTATGGCTACACCTTC.

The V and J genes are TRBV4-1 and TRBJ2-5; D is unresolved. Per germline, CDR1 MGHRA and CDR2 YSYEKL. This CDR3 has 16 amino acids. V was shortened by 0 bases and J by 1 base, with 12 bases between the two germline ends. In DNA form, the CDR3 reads TGCGCCAGCAGCCAAGAACGGGTGTTAACCCAAGAGACCCAGTACTTC. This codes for CASSQERVLTQETQYF.

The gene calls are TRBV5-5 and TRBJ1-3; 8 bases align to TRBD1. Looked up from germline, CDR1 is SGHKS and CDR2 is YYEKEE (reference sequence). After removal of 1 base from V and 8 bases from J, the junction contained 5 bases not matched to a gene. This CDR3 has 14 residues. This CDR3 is CASSLQGAVHTIYF. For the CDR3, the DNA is TGTGCCAGCAGCTTGCAGGGGGCTGTGCACACCATATATTTT. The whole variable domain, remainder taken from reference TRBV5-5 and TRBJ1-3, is DAGVTQSPTHLIKTRGQQVTLRCSPISGHKSVSWYQQVLGQGPQFIFQYYEKEERGRGNFPDRFSARQFPNYSSELNVNALLLGDSALYLCASSLQGAVHTIYFGEGSWLTVV.

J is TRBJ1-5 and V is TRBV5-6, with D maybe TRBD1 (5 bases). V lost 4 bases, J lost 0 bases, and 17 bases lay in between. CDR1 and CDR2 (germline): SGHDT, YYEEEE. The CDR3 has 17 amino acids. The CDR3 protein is CASSPRGGNYSNQPQHF. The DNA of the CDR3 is TGTGCCAGCAGCCCAAGGGGAGGGAACTATAGCAATCAGCCCCAGCATTTT.

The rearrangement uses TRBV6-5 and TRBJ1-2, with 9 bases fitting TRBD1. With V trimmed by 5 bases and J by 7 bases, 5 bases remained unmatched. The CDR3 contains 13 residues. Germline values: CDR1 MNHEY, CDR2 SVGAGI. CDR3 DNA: TGTGCCAGCAGTCACGGGACAGGGAGTGGCTACACCTTC. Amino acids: CASSHGTGSGYTF.

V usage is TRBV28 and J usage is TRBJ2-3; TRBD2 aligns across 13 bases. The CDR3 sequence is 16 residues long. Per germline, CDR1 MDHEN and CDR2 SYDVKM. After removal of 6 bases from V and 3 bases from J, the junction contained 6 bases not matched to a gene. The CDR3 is CASSPGLAGVTDTQYF. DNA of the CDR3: TGTGCCAGCAGCCCCGGACTAGCGGGGGTGACAGATACGCAGTATTTT.

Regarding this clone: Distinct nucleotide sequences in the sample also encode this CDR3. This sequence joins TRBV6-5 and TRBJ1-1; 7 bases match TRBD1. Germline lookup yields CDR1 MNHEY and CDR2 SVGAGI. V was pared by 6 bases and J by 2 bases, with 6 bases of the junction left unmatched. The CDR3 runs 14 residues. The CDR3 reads CASSPDRVNTEAFF. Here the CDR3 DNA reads TGTGCCAGCAGCCCCGACAGGGTAAACACTGAAGCTTTCTTT.

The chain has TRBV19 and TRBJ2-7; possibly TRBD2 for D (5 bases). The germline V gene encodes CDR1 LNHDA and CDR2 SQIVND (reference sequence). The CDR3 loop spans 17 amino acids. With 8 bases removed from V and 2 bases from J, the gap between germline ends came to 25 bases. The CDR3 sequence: CASACLGVIDLTYEQYF. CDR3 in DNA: TGTGCCAGTGCCTGCCTCGGGGTTATAGACCTCACCTACGAGCAGTACTTC.

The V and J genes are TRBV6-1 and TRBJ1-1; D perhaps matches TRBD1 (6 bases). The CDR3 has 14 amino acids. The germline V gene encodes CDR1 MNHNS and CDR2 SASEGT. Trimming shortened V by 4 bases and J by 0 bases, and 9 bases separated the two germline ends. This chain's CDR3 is CASSGGHLNTEAFF. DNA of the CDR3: TGTGCCAGCAGTGGGGGACACTTGAACACTGAAGCTTTCTTT.

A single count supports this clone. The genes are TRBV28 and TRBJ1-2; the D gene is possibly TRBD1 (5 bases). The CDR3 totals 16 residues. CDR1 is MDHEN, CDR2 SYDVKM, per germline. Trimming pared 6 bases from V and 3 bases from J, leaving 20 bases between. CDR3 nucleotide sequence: TGTGCCAGCAGGACAGAATCCGCGCCGTTGTACTATGGCTACACCTTC. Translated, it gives CASRTESAPLYYGYTF.

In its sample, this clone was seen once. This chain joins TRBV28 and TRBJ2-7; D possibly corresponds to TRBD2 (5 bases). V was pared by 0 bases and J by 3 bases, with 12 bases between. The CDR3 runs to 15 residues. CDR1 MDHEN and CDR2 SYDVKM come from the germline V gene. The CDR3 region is CASSLWGGQDYEQYF. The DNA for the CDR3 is TGTGCCAGCAGTTTATGGGGCGGGCAGGACTACGAGCAGTACTTC.

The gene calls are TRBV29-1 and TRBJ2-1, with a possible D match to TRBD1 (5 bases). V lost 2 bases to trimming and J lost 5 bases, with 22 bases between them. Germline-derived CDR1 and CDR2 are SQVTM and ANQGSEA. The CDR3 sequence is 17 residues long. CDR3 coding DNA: TGCAGCGTTGAACGGGTAGATCATCAGGGCGGCGACAATGAGCAGTTCTTC. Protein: CSVERVDHQGGDNEQFF.

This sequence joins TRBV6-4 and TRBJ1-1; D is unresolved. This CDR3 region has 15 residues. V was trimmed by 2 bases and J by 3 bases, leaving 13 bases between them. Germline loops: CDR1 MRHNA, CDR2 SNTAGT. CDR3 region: CASSDLAPGDTEAFF. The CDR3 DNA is TGTGCCAGCAGTGACCTCGCGCCCGGGGACACTGAAGCTTTCTTT.

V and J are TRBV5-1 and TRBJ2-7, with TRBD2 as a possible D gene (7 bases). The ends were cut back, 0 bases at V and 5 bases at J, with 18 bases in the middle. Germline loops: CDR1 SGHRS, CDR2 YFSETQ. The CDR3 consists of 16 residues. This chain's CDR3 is CASSLERGGLRHEQYF. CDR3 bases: TGCGCCAGCAGCTTGGAAAGGGGGGGCCTTCGCCACGAGCAGTACTTC.

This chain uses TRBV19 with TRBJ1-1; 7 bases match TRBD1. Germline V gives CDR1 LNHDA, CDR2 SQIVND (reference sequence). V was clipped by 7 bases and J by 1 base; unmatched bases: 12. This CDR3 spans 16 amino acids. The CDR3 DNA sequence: TGTGCCAGTATTTCACCACGACAGGGACGGAACACTGAAGCTTTCTTT. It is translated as CASISPRQGRNTEAFF.

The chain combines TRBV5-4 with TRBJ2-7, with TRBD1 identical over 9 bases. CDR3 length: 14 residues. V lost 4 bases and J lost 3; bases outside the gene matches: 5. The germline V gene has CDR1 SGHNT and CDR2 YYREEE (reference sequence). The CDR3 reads CASSKPGQGYEQYF. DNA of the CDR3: TGTGCCAGCAGCAAACCGGGACAGGGCTACGAGCAGTACTTC.

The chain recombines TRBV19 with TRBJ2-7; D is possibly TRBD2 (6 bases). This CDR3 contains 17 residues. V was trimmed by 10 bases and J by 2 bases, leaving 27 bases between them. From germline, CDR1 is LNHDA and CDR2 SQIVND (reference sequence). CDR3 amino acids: CATKPSPRGRQTYEQYF. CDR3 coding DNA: TGTGCCACAAAACCCTCACCGCGGGGCAGGCAGACCTACGAGCAGTACTTC.

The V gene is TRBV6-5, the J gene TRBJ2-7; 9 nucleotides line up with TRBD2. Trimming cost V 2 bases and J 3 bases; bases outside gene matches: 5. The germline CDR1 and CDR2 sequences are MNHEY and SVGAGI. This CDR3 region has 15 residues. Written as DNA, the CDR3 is TGTGCCAGCAGTTACGAGACTAGCGGACTCTACGAGCAGTACTTC. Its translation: CASSYETSGLYEQYF.